This TCR beta chain was captured in a study of response to subunit inactivated influenza vaccine. MiXCR, applied by TCRdb to the RT-PCR reads, yields one record per CDR3 protein. Here the sample spans approximately 530,000 distinct CDR3 sequences, approximately 7.7% being singletons. This clonotype was counted a few times. In germline, CDR1 is MNHEY, CDR2 SVGAGI. There are 13 residues in the CDR3. V was clipped by 4 bases and J by 9 bases; unmatched bases: 0. The sample in question was PBMCs from blood, obtained around 2 years after vaccination. The TCR comes from a man aged 45 to 75 who received an inactivated influenza vaccine. V is TRBV6-5 and J is TRBJ1-6; 10 bases are a match to TRBD1. The CDR3 here is CASSWDRGSPLHF. CDR3 DNA sequence: TGTGCCAGCAGTTGGGACAGGGGTTCACCCCTCCACTTT.